The 30 T cell receptor beta chains reported below all come from one sample, sequenced in a study of spatial heterogeneity in lung cancer. MiXCR, run by TCRdb on the 5' RACE reads, gives a single entry per CDR3 protein. The table includes about 38,000 distinct CDR3 sequences, about 5% detected once. The time point was: sample taken at primary tumor resection. Sequencing was performed on PBMCs, taken at surgery. The receptors shown here come from a female donor with early-stage non-small cell lung cancer.

This clonotype was picked up many times. This sequence joins TRBV6-1 and TRBJ2-7, with D possibly TRBD1 on 5 matching bases. This CDR3 spans 16 amino acids. The germline V gene encodes CDR1 MNHNS and CDR2 SASEGT. Trimming cost V 2 bases and J 0 bases, with 14 bases left between them. This CDR3 is CASSERITGASYEQYF. Here the CDR3 DNA reads TGTGCCAGCAGTGAAAGAATAACAGGTGCCTCCTACGAGCAGTACTTC.

The gene calls are TRBV20-1 and TRBJ2-3; 10 bases map to TRBD2. Trimming took 1 base from V and 2 from J; bases not matched to a gene: 9. Germline lookup yields CDR1 DFQATT and CDR2 SNEGSKA (reference sequence). CDR3 size: 17 residues. In DNA form, the CDR3 reads TGCAGTGCTAGAGGTCAAGCGGGGGGGCTTATCACAGATACGCAGTATTTT. Its protein is CSARGQAGGLITDTQYF.

This clonotype was picked up many times. The V call is TRBV5-1, the J call TRBJ2-5, with 9 bases fitting TRBD2. The CDR3 extends over 14 amino acids. V dropped 4 bases and J dropped 5; count of bases not matched to a gene: 6. CDR1 and CDR2 (germline): SGHRS, YFSETQ. The CDR3 loop is CASSRGRGGETQYF. For the CDR3, the DNA is TGCGCCAGCAGCCGCGGGAGGGGGGGCGAGACCCAGTACTTC. Based on the CDR3 plus reference TRBV5-1 and TRBJ2-5, the full variable domain is KAGVTQTPRYLIKTRGQQVTLSCSPISGHRSVSWYQQTPGQGLQFLFEYFSETQRNKGNFPGRFSGRQFSNSRSEMNVSTLELGDSALYLCASSRGRGGETQYFGPGTRLLVL.

DNA for the CDR3: TGTGCCTGCACCCGGGACAGGGGACAGGCAGAGACCCAGTACTTC. This encodes CACTRDRGQAETQYF. The chain employs TRBV2 and TRBJ2-5; 10 nucleotides agree with TRBD1. The CDR3 length is 15 residues. From germline, CDR1 is SNHLY and CDR2 FYNNEI. J was trimmed by 4 bases and V by 11 bases; bases with no gene match: 13.

The chain has TRBV11-2 and TRBJ2-3; possible D gene TRBD1, 7 bases. CDR1 is SGHAT and CDR2 is FQNNGV in the germline V gene. The CDR3 spans 16 residues. Trimming stripped 0 bases from V and 4 bases from J, with 14 bases between. CDR3 amino acids: CASSLEHQGGPDTQYF. For the CDR3, the DNA is TGTGCCAGCAGCTTAGAACATCAGGGGGGCCCAGATACGCAGTATTTT. Looking up the rest from reference TRBV11-2 and TRBJ2-3 gives the full variable domain: EAGVAQSPRYKIIEKRQSVAFWCNPISGHATLYWYQQILGQGPKLLIQFQNNGVVDDSQLPKDRFSAERLKGVDSTLKIQPAKLEDSAVYLCASSLEHQGGPDTQYFGPGTRLTVL.

This clonotype has a count of ten or more. This chain links TRBV28 with TRBJ2-1; D is possibly TRBD2 (5 bases). This CDR3 is built from 13 residues. CDR1 is MDHEN, CDR2 SYDVKM, per germline. Trimming stripped 6 bases from V and 10 bases from J, with 16 bases between. This CDR3 reads CASRVRVRGEQFF. The CDR3 nucleotides are TGTGCCAGCAGAGTTAGAGTTCGAGGGGAGCAGTTCTTC.

The table lists this clonotype with many counts. V and J are TRBV3-1 and TRBJ1-2; D is ambiguous. V gave up 1 base and J gave up 6 bases, with 9 bases separating them. The CDR3 covers 13 residues. Germline V lookup: CDR1 LGHDT, CDR2 YNNKEL (reference sequence). The CDR3 reads CASSQGEGNGYTF. The CDR3 coding sequence is TGTGCCAGCAGCCAAGGGGAGGGAAATGGCTACACCTTC.

Worth noting for this clonotype: A much bigger clone sits one base away, suggesting this may be a read error. The rearrangement uses TRBV7-9 and TRBJ1-6; 8 nucleotides align to TRBD1. The CDR3 has 13 amino acids. CDR1 is SEHNR, CDR2 FQNEAQ, per germline (reference sequence). DNA for the CDR3: TGTGTCAGCTCGGGACAGGACCATTCACCCCTCCACTTT. Its translation: CVSSGQDHSPLHF.

Many counts were recorded for this clonotype. The rearrangement uses TRBV5-1 and TRBJ2-6, with 9 nucleotides matching TRBD1. CDR3 length: 18 residues. The germline V gene has CDR1 SGHRS and CDR2 YFSETQ. V was clipped by 0 bases and J by 0 bases; unmatched bases: 4. The DNA for the CDR3 is TGCGCCAGCAGCTTGGGAGGACAGGGGTTCTCTGGGGCCAACGTCCTGACTTTC. Translation gives CASSLGGQGFSGANVLTF.

The V gene is TRBV6-1, the J gene TRBJ2-3, with D tentatively TRBD2 (5 bases). CDR3 length: 14 amino acids. Deletions cut 6 bases from V and 2 bases from J, with 12 bases between. Looked up from germline, CDR1 is MNHNS and CDR2 is SASEGT. The CDR3 nucleotides are TGTGCCAGCAGCAAGAGGGCACACACAGATACGCAGTATTTT. Its protein product is CASSKRAHTDTQYF.

This clonotype was detected many times. V is TRBV20-1 and J is TRBJ1-6; 9 bases line up with TRBD1. The CDR3 contains 13 residues. Per germline, CDR1 DFQATT and CDR2 SNEGSKA (reference sequence). Trimming took 6 bases from V and 10 from J; bases not matched to a gene: 7. The CDR3 is CSADRDRDSPLHF. In nucleotides, the CDR3 is TGCAGTGCAGACCGGGACAGGGACTCACCCCTCCACTTT.

This clonotype was observed at least ten times. CDR3 sequence: CSASIQGTGAEAFF. DNA for the CDR3: TGCAGTGCTAGTATTCAGGGTACGGGCGCTGAAGCTTTCTTT. The rearrangement joins TRBV20-1 to TRBJ1-1; perhaps TRBD1 as D (5 bases). V dropped 3 bases and J dropped 6 bases, with 17 bases sitting between them. CDR1 and CDR2 from the germline V gene are DFQATT and SNEGSKA (reference sequence). CDR3 length equals 14 residues.

The chain carries TRBV18 and TRBJ1-2; 12 nucleotides align to TRBD1. The CDR3 extends over 14 amino acids. The junction had 11 bases not matched to a gene; V was cut back by 10 bases and J by 8 bases. Germline lookup yields CDR1 KGHSH and CDR2 LQKENI. This CDR3 is CATHRDRGRGGYTF. The CDR3 nucleotides are TGTGCCACCCACCGGGACAGGGGGCGCGGGGGCTACACCTTC.

The V call is TRBV7-6, the J call TRBJ1-1; D might be TRBD1 (6 bases). The ends were cut back, 5 bases at V and 5 bases at J, with 18 bases in the middle. The CDR3 spans 15 residues. Germline V CDR1 and CDR2: SGHVS, FNYEAQ. In DNA form, the CDR3 reads TGTGCCAGCAGCCCAGCGGCGGGGGCGGAAACTGAAGCTTTCTTT. It translates to CASSPAAGAETEAFF.

The rearrangement joins TRBV2 to TRBJ2-4; the D gene is possibly TRBD2 (6 bases). The germline CDR1 and CDR2 sequences are SNHLY and FYNNEI. Trimming cost V 4 bases and J 8 bases, with 12 bases left between them. The CDR3 totals 13 residues. The DNA for the CDR3 is TGTGCCAGCAGTGGGGGGGTTCTAGACATTCAGTACTTC. It codes for CASSGGVLDIQYF. Using reference TRBV2 and TRBJ2-4 for the parts outside the CDR3, the full variable domain is EPEVTQTPSHQVTQMGQEVILRCVPISNHLYFYWYRQILGQKVEFLVSFYNNEISEKSEIFDDQFSVERPDGSNFTLKIRSTKLEDSAMYFCASSGGVLDIQYFGAGTRLSVL.

This clonotype was seen repeatedly, ten times or more. This chain uses TRBV20-1 with TRBJ1-1; D is uncertain. Germline-derived CDR1 and CDR2 are DFQATT and SNEGSKA (reference sequence). CDR3 length: 16 residues. V was clipped by 6 bases and J by 5 bases, with 25 bases between them. The CDR3 spells CSARWGLSLPGTEAFF. DNA for the CDR3: TGCAGTGCCAGGTGGGGTCTGAGCCTACCAGGTACTGAAGCTTTCTTT.

Ten or more counts support this clonotype. The J gene is TRBJ2-5, the V gene TRBV20-1, with D possibly TRBD1 on 7 matching bases. Germline CDR1 reads DFQATT; CDR2 reads SNEGSKA (reference sequence). The CDR3 is 17 amino acids. V lost 2 bases and J 1 base, leaving 20 bases between the germline ends. This CDR3 is CSARFGDRGTPQETQYF. As DNA, the CDR3 is TGCAGTGCTAGATTTGGGGACAGAGGGACTCCCCAAGAGACCCAGTACTTC.

This clonotype was observed many times. The CDR3 protein is CASSPAGGREKLFF. DNA for the CDR3: TGTGCCAGCAGTCCGGCGGGGGGTCGTGAAAAACTGTTTTTT. The chain is built from TRBV7-2 and TRBJ1-4, with D possibly being TRBD1 (5 bases). The CDR3 covers 14 residues. Germline CDR1 reads SGHTA; CDR2 reads FQGNSA. V lost 6 bases and J 7 bases, leaving 15 bases between the germline ends.

There are a few counts of this clonotype. V usage is TRBV12-3 or TRBV12-4 and J usage is TRBJ2-3, with D possibly matching TRBD2 (5 bases). V dropped 5 bases and J dropped 5 bases, with 5 bases sitting between them. This CDR3 is built from 11 residues. As DNA, the CDR3 is TGTGCCAGCAGTCGGGGAGATACGCAGTATTTT. Amino acid sequence: CASSRGDTQYF.

The chain recombines TRBV6-1 with TRBJ1-1; no clear D. The germline V and J ends were trimmed by 6 bases and 3 bases, with 14 bases remaining between them. The CDR3 length is 14 residues. Germline values: CDR1 MNHNS, CDR2 SASEGT. CDR3 residues: CASRLDYGDTEAFF. The CDR3 nucleotides read TGTGCCAGCAGACTCGACTACGGGGACACTGAAGCTTTCTTT.

By sample share, this clonotype is medium-sized. The rearrangement uses TRBV3-1 and TRBJ2-3, with 8 bases fitting TRBD2. The CDR3 consists of 15 residues. Trimming cost V 4 bases and J 6 bases; bases outside gene matches: 9. Germline-derived CDR1 and CDR2 are LGHDT and YNNKEL (reference sequence). In DNA form, the CDR3 reads TGTGCCAGCAGCCCGACCGCGGGGGGCTTGGATACGCAGTATTTT. It is translated as CASSPTAGGLDTQYF.

The table lists this clonotype with many counts. V usage is TRBV5-1 and J usage is TRBJ2-1, with TRBD2 identical over 7 bases. This CDR3 has 15 residues. The V gene end was trimmed by 4 bases and the J gene end by 7 bases; junction bases not matched to a gene: 11. In germline, CDR1 is SGHRS, CDR2 YFSETQ. The CDR3 here is CASSPGGVLPNEQFF. The CDR3 DNA sequence: TGCGCCAGCAGCCCTGGGGGGGTCCTACCTAATGAGCAGTTCTTC.

This clonotype was seen at least ten times. This sequence joins TRBV2 and TRBJ1-4; a weak D match, TRBD1 (6 bases). Deletions cut 6 bases from V and 6 bases from J, with 29 bases between. There are 19 residues in the CDR3. Germline V gene data show CDR1 as SNHLY and CDR2 as FYNNEI. The CDR3 nucleotides read TGTGCCAGCAGCATTACCCGGGACATACCCGGTCGGGATGATGAAAAACTGTTTTTT. Encoded protein: CASSITRDIPGRDDEKLFF.

Many counts were recorded for this clonotype. This chain uses TRBV15 with TRBJ2-4; D is possibly TRBD2 (6 bases). The CDR3 has 15 residues. CDR1 and CDR2 (germline): LNHNV, YYDKDF (reference sequence). Deletions cut 1 base from V and 1 base from J, with 8 bases between. CDR3 sequence: CATSRGGEAKNIQYF. Written as DNA, the CDR3 is TGTGCCACCAGCAGAGGCGGGGAGGCCAAAAACATTCAGTACTTC.

The chain couples TRBV18 to TRBJ2-5, with a weak D call TRBD2 (6 bases). V dropped 3 bases and J dropped 9 bases, with 11 bases sitting between them. CDR1 and CDR2 (germline): KGHSH, LQKENI. The CDR3 totals 12 residues. For the CDR3, the DNA is TGTGCCAGCTCACCGACGAGGGAGGCCCAGTACTTC. It translates to CASSPTREAQYF.

Details on this clonotype: This clone may be a read error of a much larger clone one base away. The CDR3 does not close with the conserved phenylalanine or tryptophan, likely indicating a read error. The chain links TRBV6-2 or TRBV6-3 to TRBJ2-7; TRBD2 agrees at 8 bases. The CDR3 has 13 residues. Losses at the gene ends were 5 bases for V and 3 bases for J; bases not matched to a gene: 3. CDR1 and CDR2 from the germline V gene are MNHEY and SVGEGT. CDR3 region: CASSKSGGYEQYS. CDR3 DNA sequence: TGTGCCAGCAGTAAGAGCGGGGGCTACGAGCAGTACTCC.

There are many counts of this clonotype. The chain is built from TRBV20-1 and TRBJ1-2, with 8 bases that match TRBD1. V trimming: 8 bases; J trimming: 4 bases; junction bases outside the gene matches: 6. Germline V gene data show CDR1 as DFQATT and CDR2 as SNEGSKA (reference sequence). The CDR3 is 12 residues long. The CDR3 reads CSITDRGYGYTF. Here the CDR3 DNA reads TGCAGTATCACTGACAGGGGCTATGGCTACACCTTC.

This clonotype was observed many times. V gene TRBV6-5 combines with J gene TRBJ1-6, with D possibly being TRBD1 (5 bases). V shed 7 bases and J shed 9 bases, with 22 bases lying between them. The CDR3 runs to 16 residues. CDR1 is MNHEY and CDR2 is SVGAGI in the germline V gene. The CDR3 sequence is CASTGQATSRGSPLHF. The CDR3 nucleotides read TGTGCCAGCACGGGGCAGGCCACAAGTCGTGGTTCACCCCTCCACTTT.

Sample share makes this clonotype medium-sized (0.01 to 0.1%). This sequence joins TRBV5-1 and TRBJ2-5, with D unclear. CDR1 and CDR2 from the germline V gene are SGHRS and YFSETQ. The CDR3 has 15 residues. V lost 0 bases to trimming and J lost 5 bases, with 14 bases between them. The CDR3 bases are TGCGCCAGCAGCTTGGCCCTCGGACGACGGGAGACCCAGTACTTC. As protein: CASSLALGRRETQYF.

This clonotype showed up just a few times. This chain connects TRBV6-6 to TRBJ1-2, with D hard to call. Germline V gene data show CDR1 as MNHNY and CDR2 as SVGAGI (reference sequence). The CDR3 runs to 14 residues. Trimming removed 2 bases at V and 2 bases at J, with 9 bases between. Written as DNA, the CDR3 is TGTGCCAGCAGTTACGGGCAGGCAAACTATGGCTACACCTTC. Translated: CASSYGQANYGYTF.